These 5 T cell receptor beta chains share one sample of origin, sequenced in a study of CD8 T cells in ankylosing spondylitis. The study, taken as a whole, reports: Within ankylosing spondylitis blood, a TCR beta motif made up of seven or eight highly homologous variants appeared to be characteristic.

TCRdb passed the 5' RACE reads through MiXCR, listing each CDR3 protein once. Of more than 100,000 distinct CDR3 sequences listed, about a sixth are singletons. Their antigens are not known. The material sequenced was blood, either unsorted or a sorted T cell fraction (not recorded which). The receptors here all came from a male donor with ankylosing spondylitis.

This clonotype came up a few times. The rearrangement links TRBV6-2 or TRBV6-3 to TRBJ2-7; a possible D gene is TRBD2 (6 bases). The CDR3 runs 15 residues. Germline V CDR1 and CDR2: MNHEY, SVGEGT. The V end was cut by 4 bases, the J end by 2 bases, with 15 bases between. CDR3 nucleotides: TGTGCCAGCAGTTGGCGTCCGGGGGAGCCCTACGAGCAGTACTTC. It encodes CASSWRPGEPYEQYF.

This chain joins TRBV29-1 and TRBJ2-7; D unclear. V dropped 1 base and J dropped 3 bases, with 7 bases sitting between them. The CDR3 is 12 residues long. Germline CDR1 SQVTM, CDR2 ANQGSEA. CDR3 in amino acids: CSVEGQNYEQYF. DNA for the CDR3: TGCAGCGTTGAAGGGCAGAACTACGAGCAGTACTTC.

This clonotype was counted between two and nine times. V and J are TRBV2 and TRBJ1-1, with D unresolved. V was clipped by 11 bases and J by 4 bases, with 5 bases between them. The CDR3 extends over 9 amino acids. Per germline, CDR1 SNHLY and CDR2 FYNNEI. The chain's CDR3 is CAHGTEAFF. The CDR3 DNA is TGTGCCCACGGCACTGAAGCTTTCTTT.

In this sample, this clonotype turned up many times. The chain couples TRBV21-1 to TRBJ1-1; TRBD1, the table's D call, lacks a check against the DNA. TRBV21-1 is shown as a pseudogene. This CDR3 contains 16 residues. As DNA, the CDR3 is TGTGCCAGCAGCAAAGGGGAAGGGCTCAGTAACACTGAAGCTTTCTTT. Encoded protein: CASSKGEGLSNTEAFF.

CDR3 coding DNA: TGTGCCAGCAGTTGGGGGGGGGACTACGAGCAGTACTTC. As protein: CASSWGGDYEQYF. The chain links TRBV27 to TRBJ2-7, with 7 positions matching TRBD2. Germline V gene sequence: CDR1 MNHEY, CDR2 SMNVEV (reference sequence). This CDR3 spans 13 amino acids. V dropped 4 bases and J dropped 3; count of bases not matched to a gene: 3.